Included here is one T cell receptor beta chain sequence, with context. This specimen belongs to a study of blood T cell repertoires in COVID-19. Overall study: Donors in the United States, Italy and Spain gave samples during acute or convalescent COVID-19.

Sequencing used immunoSEQ multiplex PCR; TCRdb keeps in-frame clones, though not all of them. The sample contains under 250,000 clones, 83% of which appear only once. V lost 0 bases to trimming and J lost 6 bases; unmatched junction nucleotides: 10. The CDR3 has 18 amino acids. Germline lookup yields CDR1 MGHRA and CDR2 YSYEKL. The sequenced sample was peripheral blood. The origin of this receptor is a woman aged 40 to 55 with active or convalescent COVID-19. This chain uses TRBV4-1 with TRBJ1-4; 10 positions agree with TRBD1. CDR3 sequence reads: CASSQDRTTGTGDEKLFF. CDR3 bases: TGCGCCAGCAGCCAAGATCGGACAACCGGGACAGGGGATGAAAAACTGTTTTTT.